One sample yielded the 29 T cell receptor beta chains listed below, sequenced in a study of CD8+CD57+ T cells in acquired aplastic anemia. The use of genomic DNA as template underpinned the TCR beta VDJ and CDR3 profiling. TCRdb called the reads again in MiXCR, with one record for every CDR3 protein. The data hold approximately 99,000 distinct CDR3 sequences, with 40% to 60% observed a single time. Sample: sorted CD4+, CD8+, or CD8+CD57+ T cells (not recorded which) from PBMCs. These receptors all come from a human donor in good health, serving as a control.

V and J are TRBV2 and TRBJ2-2, with a weak D call TRBD1 (6 bases). This CDR3 has 14 residues. Germline V gives CDR1 SNHLY, CDR2 FYNNEI. V gave up 4 bases and J gave up 4 bases, with 10 bases separating them. The DNA of the CDR3 is TGTGCCAGCAGTGTAAGGGGGATCACCGGGGAGCTGTTTTTT. This codes for CASSVRGITGELFF. Using reference TRBV2 and TRBJ2-2 for the parts outside the CDR3, the full variable domain is EPEVTQTPSHQVTQMGQEVILRCVPISNHLYFYWYRQILGQKVEFLVSFYNNEISEKSEIFDDQFSVERPDGSNFTLKIRSTKLEDSAMYFCASSVRGITGELFFGEGSRLTVL.

This clonotype came up once. The chain is built from TRBV2 and TRBJ1-5; tentatively, D is TRBD1 (6 bases). Germline CDR1 SNHLY, CDR2 FYNNEI. The length of the CDR3 is 14 residues. Trimming removed 6 bases at V and 5 bases at J, with 14 bases between. Written as DNA, the CDR3 is TGTGCCAGCAGCTCGGGGGGGGGGCATCAGCCCCAGCATTTT. It codes for CASSSGGGHQPQHF.

In the case of this clonotype: One end of the junction varies from germline; a read error may be responsible. The chain recombines TRBV2 with TRBJ1-2, with D tentatively TRBD1 (6 bases). Per germline, CDR1 SNHLY and CDR2 FYNNEI. The CDR3 extends over 12 amino acids. As DNA, the CDR3 is TGCGCCAGCGGGGGCAGGGACTATGGCTACACCTTC. Translated: CASGGRDYGYTF.

The rearrangement uses TRBV12-3 or TRBV12-4 and TRBJ2-7; no definite D call. V was trimmed by 6 bases and J by 2 bases, leaving 11 bases between them. This CDR3 region has 13 residues. The chain's CDR3 is CASRPTDTYEQYF. DNA for the CDR3: TGTGCCAGCAGACCGACGGATACCTACGAGCAGTACTTC.

Comment on this clonotype: No conserved phenylalanine or tryptophan is present at the end of the CDR3, so a read error is the likely explanation. The V gene is TRBV5-6, the J gene TRBJ2-5; 9 bases line up with TRBD2. The CDR3 is made up of 16 amino acids. In germline, CDR1 is SGHDT, CDR2 YYEEEE. The CDR3 DNA is TGTGTCAGCAGCTTGTTAGCGGGGGCAAGCCAAGAGACCCAGTACCTC. Protein sequence: CVSSLLAGASQETQYL.

The chain uses TRBV7-3 and TRBJ1-6, with D unresolved. CDR3 length equals 13 residues. Germline V CDR1 and CDR2: SGHTA, FQGTGA. V was cut by 2 bases and J by 8 bases, with 7 bases left in between. CDR3 region: CASSLGPDSPLHF. The CDR3 region has the DNA TGTGCCAGCAGCTTAGGGCCGGATTCACCCCTCCACTTT.

This clonotype was counted a few times. The V and J genes are TRBV7-4 and TRBJ1-1; D not certain. The CDR3 loop spans 13 amino acids. Germline V lookup: CDR1 SGHVT, CDR2 SQSDAQ. V was trimmed by 4 bases and J by 0 bases, leaving 6 bases between them. CDR3 DNA sequence: TGTGCCAGCAGCTCTCAGCTGAACACTGAAGCTTTCTTT. Its translation is CASSSQLNTEAFF.

This clonotype was counted between two and nine times. One end of the junction does not line up with germline, which may come from a read error. V usage is TRBV11-2 and J usage is TRBJ2-1; D ambiguous. Germline CDR1 reads SGHAT; CDR2 reads FQNNGV. CDR3 length: 13 residues. The CDR3 coding sequence is TGCGCCAGCAGCCAAAGAGGAATTAGTGAGCAGTTCTTC. Its protein is CASSQRGISEQFF.

The rearrangement uses TRBV7-2 and TRBJ1-3, with no clear D. There are 11 residues in the CDR3. Trimming cost V 5 bases and J 4 bases, with 3 bases left between them. The germline CDR1 and CDR2 sequences are SGHTA and FQGNSA. The CDR3 region is CASSQGNTIYF. DNA of the CDR3: TGTGCCAGCAGCCAAGGAAACACCATATATTTT.

The chain uses TRBV5-6 and TRBJ2-5; D not resolved. Trimming took off 4 bases at V and 4 bases at J, with 11 bases between the two ends. Per germline, CDR1 SGHDT and CDR2 YYEEEE. The CDR3 is 13 residues long. The CDR3 DNA reads as TGTGCCAGCAGCCGGGCCCAACCAGAGACCCAGTACTTC. Translated: CASSRAQPETQYF.

In its sample, this clonotype was seen many times. This chain connects TRBV12-3 or TRBV12-4 to TRBJ2-5; tentative D call: TRBD1 (6 bases). Trimming stripped 6 bases from V and 4 bases from J, with 15 bases between. The CDR3 spans 14 residues. CDR3 in amino acids: CASRGQGGGETQYF. DNA for the CDR3: TGTGCCAGCAGGGGACAAGGAGGTGGAGAGACCCAGTACTTC.

J is TRBJ1-2 and V is TRBV12-3 or TRBV12-4, with D perhaps matching TRBD1 (5 bases). This CDR3 contains 13 residues. Trimming took off 6 bases at V and 4 bases at J, with 12 bases between the two ends. The CDR3 DNA is TGTGCCAGCAGCCTACAGGTTAGCTATGGCTACACCTTC. Protein: CASSLQVSYGYTF.

This clonotype was seen a few times. The V call is TRBV11-1, the J call TRBJ2-2; D ambiguous. The CDR3 loop spans 16 amino acids. V was clipped by 2 bases and J by 3 bases, with 13 bases between them. Germline CDR1 reads SGHAT; CDR2 reads FQDESV (reference sequence). The CDR3 loop reads CASSLRTALYTGELFF. The DNA for the CDR3 is TGTGCCAGCAGCTTAAGGACCGCGCTCTACACCGGGGAGCTGTTTTTT.

The chain joins TRBV19 to TRBJ1-1; D might be TRBD1 (5 bases). CDR3 length equals 14 residues. V was shortened by 4 bases and J by 5 bases, with 14 bases between the two germline ends. Germline assignment: CDR1 LNHDA and CDR2 SQIVND (reference sequence). The CDR3 region has the DNA TGTGCCAGTAGTACCCCCGGCAGGGCAACTGAAGCTTTCTTT. Translating it yields CASSTPGRATEAFF.

This chain connects TRBV27 to TRBJ1-6; 7 bases are a match to TRBD1. V was clipped by 5 bases and J by 10 bases; unmatched bases: 14. This CDR3 is 16 amino acids long. Looked up from germline, CDR1 is MNHEY and CDR2 is SMNVEV (reference sequence). CDR3 sequence (DNA): TGTGCCAGCAGTATCTCGGCAGGGACAGTGGGGTCACCCCTCCACTTT. As protein: CASSISAGTVGSPLHF.

V is TRBV25-1 and J is TRBJ2-7, with 7 bases lining up with TRBD2. This CDR3 contains 13 residues. V lost 7 bases and J lost 5; bases outside the gene matches: 8. Germline V gene lookup returns CDR1 MGHDK and CDR2 SYGVNS. The CDR3 spells CASTGGGFNEQYF. CDR3 nucleotides: TGTGCCAGCACCGGGGGAGGGTTCAACGAGCAGTACTTC.

The chain is built from TRBV15 and TRBJ2-7; 9 bases fit TRBD1. Germline-derived CDR1 and CDR2 are LNHNV and YYDKDF (reference sequence). This CDR3 contains 19 residues. The J segment lost 4 bases and the V segment lost 0 bases, leaving 16 bases of the junction unmatched. CDR3: CATSRERPQTGGRPYEQYV. The CDR3 region has the DNA TGTGCCACCAGCAGAGAGCGCCCCCAGACAGGGGGTAGACCTTACGAGCAGTACGTC.

In this sample, this clonotype turned up many times. The chain's CDR3 is CASSYQANNEQFF. The CDR3 DNA sequence: TGTGCCAGCAGTTACCAAGCTAACAATGAGCAGTTCTTC. The V call is TRBV6-2 or TRBV6-3, the J call TRBJ2-1; D is unclear. Germline V lookup: CDR1 MNHEY, CDR2 SVGEGT. The CDR3 is 13 amino acids. Trimming cost V 2 bases and J 5 bases, with 7 bases left between them.

J is TRBJ2-7 and V is TRBV10-3; no firm D call. This CDR3 has 8 residues. CDR1 and CDR2 from the germline V gene are ENHRY and SYGVKD. The CDR3 region is CEVYEQYF. The CDR3 DNA is TGTGAGGTGTACGAGCAGTACTTC.

CDR3 sequence reads: CASSLAGSGEKLFF. CDR3 in DNA: TGCGCCAGCAGCTTGGCGGGATCCGGTGAAAAACTGTTTTTT. The chain joins TRBV5-1 to TRBJ1-4; no firm D call. The germline V and J ends were trimmed by 0 bases and 7 bases, with 10 bases remaining between them. The germline gives CDR1 SGHRS, CDR2 YFSETQ. The CDR3 consists of 14 residues. The complete variable domain, with remaining parts taken from reference TRBV5-1 and TRBJ1-4, reads KAGVTQTPRYLIKTRGQQVTLSCSPISGHRSVSWYQQTPGQGLQFLFEYFSETQRNKGNFPGRFSGRQFSNSRSEMNVSTLELGDSALYLCASSLAGSGEKLFFGSGTQLSVL.

This clonotype appeared a few times. The chain uses TRBV29-1 and TRBJ1-1; TRBD1 might be the D (6 bases). The ends were cut back, 3 bases at V and 4 bases at J, with 15 bases in the middle. Germline values: CDR1 SQVTM, CDR2 ANQGSEA. This CDR3 has 14 amino acids. The DNA of the CDR3 is TGCAGCGTTGATCCGCAGGGGTTGGGCACTGAAGCTTTCTTT. This sequence encodes CSVDPQGLGTEAFF.

V is TRBV14 and J is TRBJ2-3, with D possibly being TRBD1 or TRBD2 (5 bases each). CDR3 length: 12 residues. Germline loops: CDR1 SGHDN, CDR2 FVKESK. Trimming pared 4 bases from V and 12 bases from J, leaving 14 bases between. CDR3 sequence (DNA): TGTGCCAGCAGCCCTATACGGGGCCGTCAGTATTTT. Translating gives CASSPIRGRQYF.

This chain links TRBV10-3 with TRBJ2-1, with D possibly called TRBD1 or TRBD2 (5 bases each). The germline V gene encodes CDR1 ENHRY and CDR2 SYGVKD. Trimming removed 4 bases at V and 5 bases at J, with 12 bases between. The CDR3 is made up of 14 amino acids. CDR3 amino acids: CAISGGVQDNEQFF. The CDR3 bases are TGTGCCATCAGTGGAGGGGTCCAAGACAATGAGCAGTTCTTC.

The rearrangement links TRBV10-3 to TRBJ2-7; 8 bases are shared with TRBD1. Germline V gene sequence: CDR1 ENHRY, CDR2 SYGVKD. With 11 bases clipped from V and 3 bases from J, the junction kept 9 bases outside the gene matches. This CDR3 spans 13 amino acids. CDR3 DNA: TGTGCCTCCCAAGACAGGGGAGTCTACGAGCAGTACTTC. Protein sequence: CASQDRGVYEQYF.

The J gene is TRBJ1-5, the V gene TRBV19, with TRBD1 matching over 7 bases. The CDR3 sequence is 14 residues long. V gave up 6 bases and J gave up 4 bases; unmatched junction bases: 6. Germline V CDR1 and CDR2: LNHDA, SQIVND (reference sequence). The CDR3 sequence is CASSGDRENQPQHF. In nucleotides, the CDR3 is TGTGCCAGTAGCGGAGACAGGGAGAATCAGCCCCAGCATTTT.

This clonotype was detected only a few times. The chain joins TRBV7-6 to TRBJ2-7; maybe TRBD2 (6 bases). The CDR3 contains 13 residues. From germline, CDR1 is SGHVS and CDR2 FNYEAQ. Trimming pared 5 bases from V and 6 bases from J, leaving 14 bases between. This chain's CDR3 is CASSRTEGTEQYF. The DNA for the CDR3 is TGTGCCAGCAGCCGGACGGAGGGAACCGAGCAGTACTTC.

This clonotype came up many times. The chain combines TRBV27 with TRBJ1-1; perhaps TRBD1 as D (5 bases). V was shortened by 6 bases and J by 2 bases, with 10 bases between the two germline ends. Germline V lookup: CDR1 MNHEY, CDR2 SMNVEV (reference sequence). The CDR3 is 13 amino acids. The CDR3 here is CASRLQDNTEAFF. CDR3 DNA: TGTGCCAGCAGATTACAGGACAACACTGAAGCTTTCTTT.

The sample holds one count of this clonotype. This chain uses TRBV19 with TRBJ2-7; 9 bases are shared with TRBD1. The CDR3 contains 14 residues. Germline-derived CDR1 and CDR2 are LNHDA and SQIVND (reference sequence). Trimming at V came to 6 bases and at J to 5 bases, leaving 8 bases not matched to a gene. CDR3: CASSPSGTGNEQYF. In DNA, the CDR3 is TGTGCCAGTAGCCCCTCCGGGACAGGGAACGAGCAGTACTTC.

The V call is TRBV2, the J call TRBJ2-7; a possible D gene is TRBD2 (5 bases). The germline gives CDR1 SNHLY, CDR2 FYNNEI. V shed 2 bases and J shed 7 bases, with 18 bases lying between them. The length of the CDR3 is 15 residues. Here the CDR3 reads CASSENWVRTGEQYF. The CDR3 DNA is TGTGCCAGCAGTGAAAATTGGGTCAGGACGGGAGAGCAGTACTTC.